The 3 T cell receptor beta chains given below trace back to one sample, sequenced in a study of CD8+ T cells in alopecia areata. RNA extraction and reverse transcription yielded cDNA as sequencing template. Data came from immunoSEQ multiplex PCR; TCRdb stores just in-frame clones and leaves some out. The table records some 190,000 clones, roughly three fifths of them present only once. Documented treatment: oral pan-JAK inhibitor, 5-10 mg twice daily. The sequences come from CD4+ T cells sorted from blood, collected around week 50, from a patient treated with tofacitinib. The origin of the receptors is a human donor with alopecia areata.

The rearrangement joins TRBV5-1 to TRBJ2-1; 8 bases are shared with TRBD2. The CDR3 is made up of 16 amino acids. Germline V gives CDR1 SGHRS, CDR2 YFSETQ. The V and J ends lost 0 bases and 0 bases, in that order; junction bases with no gene match: 2. CDR3 sequence (DNA): TGCGCCAGCAGCTTGGATAGCGGGGTCTCCTACAATGAGCAGTTCTTC. It yields the protein CASSLDSGVSYNEQFF.

This sequence joins TRBV19 and TRBJ1-5; D gene uncertain. V was trimmed by 7 bases and J by 2 bases, leaving 9 bases between them. CDR1 LNHDA and CDR2 SQIVND come from the germline V gene (reference sequence). The CDR3 extends over 13 amino acids. The chain's CDR3 is CASMDFGNQPQHF. CDR3 bases: TGTGCCAGTATGGACTTTGGCAATCAGCCCCAGCATTTT.

This sequence joins TRBV7-8 and TRBJ1-2, with D unclear. The V and J ends lost 3 bases and 3 bases respectively, with 11 bases between them. The CDR3 has 14 amino acids. The V gene's germline CDR1 is SGHVS and CDR2 FQNEAQ. CDR3 amino acids: CASSFFGVDYGYTF. The CDR3 nucleotides are TGTGCCAGCAGCTTCTTTGGGGTCGACTATGGCTACACCTTC.